This T cell receptor (beta chain) emerged from a study of vaccination and CD4 T cells after COVID-19. Researchers used the Oncomine TCR Beta short-read assay to sequence DNA from cultured CD4+ T cells. TCRdb reprocessed the PCR reads via MiXCR and lists one record per CDR3 protein. Here the sample spans fewer than 30,000 distinct CDR3 sequences, 25% to 35% being singletons. Worth noting for this clonotype: Its antigen remains unidentified. A read error may produce the germline difference seen at one junction end.

Sample time point: late sampling 161 to 241 days after vaccination in three convalescent patients. The treatment denotes: roughly 11-day PBMC culture with coronavirus spike peptide pools or control peptides (ViraFEST assay). This CDR3 comprises 18 residues. The V gene's germline CDR1 is MGHRA and CDR2 YSYEKL. Sequences were derived from CD4+ T cells from blood, cultured in vitro, sampled about 7 months after SARS-CoV-2 vaccination. This clonotype originated in a human donor who had recovered from COVID-19. The V call is TRBV4-1, the J call TRBJ1-2; TRBD1 might be the D (5 bases). CDR3 region: CASSQSTVPSFNYHGYAF. Written as DNA, the CDR3 is TGCGCCAGCAGCCAGTCGACAGTACCTTCCTTTAACTATCATGGCTACGCCTTC.